Sequencing of this TCR beta chain was carried out in a study of immune heterogeneity within non-small cell lung tumors. Study summary: There were 4 squamous cell carcinomas, more than eight non-squamous carcinomas and 1 tumor not otherwise specified. Study-level results: Identical dominant CDR3 beta clonotypes recurred across a patient's tumor sites, together with site-unique high-frequency clones.

Bulk tumor genomic DNA, roughly 600 ng per sample, was used as template. Several far-apart biopsies were taken per primary tumor during surgery. Untreated, newly diagnosed non-small cell lung cancer patients underwent curative surgery. Having surgery with curative intent, the donors were patients newly diagnosed with non-small cell lung cancer. Multiplex PCR amplified the TCR beta CDR3 region. Its first round ran for around 11 cycles with 32 V and 13 J primers. A single record per CDR3 protein comes from TCRdb applying MiXCR to the multiplex PCR reads. Of some 4,600 distinct CDR3 sequences in the sample, about 40% are singletons; the top ten hold 30%. In the case of this clonotype: Antigen: not known. One end of the junction varies from germline; a read error may be responsible.

This CDR3 has 14 amino acids. Germline loops: CDR1 MNHNS, CDR2 SASEGT. The V gene is TRBV6-1, the J gene TRBJ1-1; D is ambiguous. The clonotype was recovered from a woman in her 50s with non-small cell lung cancer. The sequenced material came from lung tumor tissue. CDR3 sequence (DNA): TGTGCCAGCAGTGAAGGAGGAGAAGGCACTGAAGCTTGCTTT. It encodes CASSEGGEGTEACF.